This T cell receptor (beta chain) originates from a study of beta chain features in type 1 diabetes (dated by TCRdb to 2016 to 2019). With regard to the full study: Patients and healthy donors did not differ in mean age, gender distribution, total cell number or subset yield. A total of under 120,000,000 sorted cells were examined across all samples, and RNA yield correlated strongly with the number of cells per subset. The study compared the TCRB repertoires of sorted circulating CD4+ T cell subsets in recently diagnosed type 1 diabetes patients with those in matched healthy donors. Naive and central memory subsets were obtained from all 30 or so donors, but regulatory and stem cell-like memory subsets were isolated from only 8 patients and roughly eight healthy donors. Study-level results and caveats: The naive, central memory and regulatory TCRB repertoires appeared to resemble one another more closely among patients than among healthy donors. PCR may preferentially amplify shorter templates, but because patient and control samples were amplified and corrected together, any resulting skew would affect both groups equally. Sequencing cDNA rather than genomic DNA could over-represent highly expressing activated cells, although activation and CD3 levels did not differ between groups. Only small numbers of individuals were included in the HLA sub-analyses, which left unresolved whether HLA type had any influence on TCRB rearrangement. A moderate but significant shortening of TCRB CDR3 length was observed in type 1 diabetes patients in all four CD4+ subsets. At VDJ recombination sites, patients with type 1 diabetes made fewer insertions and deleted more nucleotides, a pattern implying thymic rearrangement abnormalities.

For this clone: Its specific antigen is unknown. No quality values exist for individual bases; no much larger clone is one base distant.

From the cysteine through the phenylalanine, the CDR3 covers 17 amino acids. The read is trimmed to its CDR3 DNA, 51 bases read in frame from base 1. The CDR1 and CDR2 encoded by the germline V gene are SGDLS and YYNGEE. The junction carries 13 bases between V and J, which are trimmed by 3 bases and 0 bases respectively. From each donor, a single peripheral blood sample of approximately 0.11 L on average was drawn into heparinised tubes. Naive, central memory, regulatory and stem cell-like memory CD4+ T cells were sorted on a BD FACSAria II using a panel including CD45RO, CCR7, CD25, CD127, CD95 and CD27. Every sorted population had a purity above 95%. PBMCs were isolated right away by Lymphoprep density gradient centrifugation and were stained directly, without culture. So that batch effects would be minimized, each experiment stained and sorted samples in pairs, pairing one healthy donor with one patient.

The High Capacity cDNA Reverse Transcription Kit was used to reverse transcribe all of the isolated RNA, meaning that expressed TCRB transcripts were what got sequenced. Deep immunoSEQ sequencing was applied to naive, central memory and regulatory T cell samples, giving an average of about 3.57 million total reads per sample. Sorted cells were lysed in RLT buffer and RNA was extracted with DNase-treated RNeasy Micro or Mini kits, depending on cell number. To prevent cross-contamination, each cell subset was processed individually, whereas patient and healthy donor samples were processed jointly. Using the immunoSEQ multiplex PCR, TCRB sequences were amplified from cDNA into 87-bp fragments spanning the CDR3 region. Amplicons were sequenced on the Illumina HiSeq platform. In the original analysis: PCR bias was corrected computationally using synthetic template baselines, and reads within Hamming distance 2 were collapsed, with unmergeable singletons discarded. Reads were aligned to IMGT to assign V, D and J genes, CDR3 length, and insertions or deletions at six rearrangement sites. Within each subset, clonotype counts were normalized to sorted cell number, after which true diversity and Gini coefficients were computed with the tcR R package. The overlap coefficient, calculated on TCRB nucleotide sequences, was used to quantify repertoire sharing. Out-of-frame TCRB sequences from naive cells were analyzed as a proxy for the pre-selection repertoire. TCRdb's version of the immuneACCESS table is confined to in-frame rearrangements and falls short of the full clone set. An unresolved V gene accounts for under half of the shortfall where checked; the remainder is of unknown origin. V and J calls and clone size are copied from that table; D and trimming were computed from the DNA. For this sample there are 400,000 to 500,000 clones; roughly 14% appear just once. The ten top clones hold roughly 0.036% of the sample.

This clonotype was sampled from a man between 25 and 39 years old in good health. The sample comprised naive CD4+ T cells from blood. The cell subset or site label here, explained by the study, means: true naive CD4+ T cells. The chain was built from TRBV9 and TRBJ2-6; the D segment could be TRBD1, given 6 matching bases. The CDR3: CASSAGQIPSGANVLTF. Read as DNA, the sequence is TGTGCCAGCAGCGCCGGACAGATCCCCTCTGGGGCCAACGTCCTGACTTTC.